Here is one T cell receptor beta chain with its context. The clone's antigen remains unknown. There are no base qualities to consult, and no much larger clone falls within one base. The entry originates in a study of cytomegalovirus exposure and HLA in healthy donors (dated by TCRdb to 2015 to 2018). Notes on the research overall: A later analysis indicated that the 120 or so validation repertoires were generated on the platform also employed for the 650 to 850 repertoires of the first cohort. The study aimed to test whether signatures of past pathogen exposure could be identified by cataloging public T cell receptors. A separate validation cohort of approximately 120 different subjects was used in addition to the roughly 700-subject first cohort. To predict cytomegalovirus infection status, the study combined high-throughput TCR immunosequencing, statistical association of individual TCRs with disease status, and machine learning.

The paper's findings and limits, for the study overall: In a later analysis, TCRs clustered in the first cohort were found to also tend to co-occur in the roughly 120 validation repertoires, with over 90% of cluster scores above 0. The authors suggested that the approach could potentially be extended to other disease states and immunological phenotypes. Three of the identified cytomegalovirus-associated TCR beta chains were confirmed in vitro to be specific for cytomegalovirus antigens. The study listed approximately 150 TCR beta chains as associated with cytomegalovirus. The classifier was reported to diagnose cytomegalovirus status with high specificity and sensitivity in both the original cohort and the validation cohort. Most TCR sequences were observed very rarely across donors, whereas some public TCRs were present in many individuals. The validation cohort had no HLA typing available for a later analysis, so co-occurrence within that cohort was assessed over all 120 or so repertoires.

Libraries came from the immunoSEQ multiplex PCR assay. Regarding the original processing steps: A statistical classification framework was built for diagnosing cytomegalovirus status from the catalog of TCR beta chain sequences. TCRdb holds this immuneACCESS table with in-frame rearrangements only. Some clones are missing; in checked studies, unresolved V genes explain under half, and the rest has no known cause. The D gene and trimming were derived from the DNA, and the V and J assignments and clone size from that table. The sample table contains some 140,000 clones; only one count was recorded for approximately 90% of them. The ten top clones hold less than 8% of the sample. The CDR3 contains 11 residues, cysteine and phenylalanine counted. Only the CDR3 DNA is retained, 33 bases long and in frame from the first base. CDR1 and CDR2, per the germline V gene, are SNHLY and FYNNEI. The V end gives up 5 bases and the J end 9 bases, leaving 0 bases in the junction not matched to a gene.

Separate from the approximately 730-subject first cohort, the validation cohort of 90 to 150 subjects was the group to which the donors belonged. This receptor was taken from a woman in her 30s in good health and CMV-seropositive. The sequenced sample consisted of PBMCs. The chain was built from TRBV2 and TRBJ2-1, and 8 junction bases match TRBD1. The DNA sequence is TGTGCCAGCAGTACAGGGGGTGAGCAGTTCTTC. This gives the protein CASSTGGEQFF.